Listed below are T cell receptor beta chains from one sample, sequenced in a study of T cell responses to AZD1222 COVID-19 vaccine. TCRdb's copy holds only in-frame clones and misses some; the assay was immunoSEQ multiplex PCR. The repertoire holds about 35,000 clones, over 75% seen once, with approximately 9.9% in the top ten. Sample: peripheral blood, taken 28 days after the second AZD1222 dose. The receptor source for this set is an adult who received the AZD1222 COVID-19 vaccine. Each CDR3 is given with its conserved first and last residue. The D gene is left open where the match is weak. Clone size is stated in some rows and not others, as once, few, many or a class when expanded.

V gene	J gene	D gene	clone size	CDR3 DNA	CDR3 protein
TRBV10-3	TRBJ1-6	TRBD1	-	TGTGCCATCAGTGGTACAGGGGGTAATTCACCCCTCCACTTT	CAISGTGGNSPLHF
TRBV19	TRBJ2-5	TRBD2	-	TGTGCCAGTAGTACCCGGACTAGCGGGACCCAAGAGACCCAGTACTTC	CASSTRTSGTQETQYF
TRBV9	TRBJ2-5	-	once	TGTGCCAGCAGCGTAGGAGGGGGGAAGACGGAGACCCAGTACTTC	CASSVGGGKTETQYF
TRBV7-9	TRBJ2-7	-	-	TGTGCCAGCAGCTTATCAGGTCAGGGCCGCGAGCAGTACTTC	CASSLSGQGREQYF
TRBV10-3	TRBJ1-5	-	-	TGTGCCGCCGGGACACCGCTTGGTACAAGCAATCAGCCCCAGCATTTT	CAAGTPLGTSNQPQHF
TRBV4-1	TRBJ2-1	TRBD2	once	TGCGCCAGCAGCCAGCGGGAGGGCGACAATGAGCAGTTCTTC	CASSQREGDNEQFF
TRBV3-1/TRBV3-2	TRBJ1-1	-	-	TGTGCCAGCAGCCACTTAACAAACTGGGTTGCTGAAGCTTTCTTT	CASSHLTNWVAEAFF
TRBV28	TRBJ1-5	TRBD1	-	TGTGCCAGCAGTTTTTGGACAGGGGGGAATAGCAATCAGCCCCAGCATTTT	CASSFWTGGNSNQPQHF
TRBV15	TRBJ2-7	TRBD1	-	TGTGCCACCAGCAGAGGACAGGGGGCCTACGAGCAGTACTTC	CATSRGQGAYEQYF
TRBV18	TRBJ2-7	TRBD2	-	TGTGCCAGCTCAAGGGCTAGCGGGGGTTACGAGCAGTACTTC	CASSRASGGYEQYF
TRBV6-5	TRBJ2-1	TRBD1	-	TGTGCCAGCAACCGGGACAGGTCCTCCTACAATGAGCAGTTCTTC	CASNRDRSSYNEQFF
TRBV5-1	TRBJ2-2	-	-	TGCGCCAGCAGCTTGGCCGGAGGGGGCCCCGGGGAGCTGTTTTTT	CASSLAGGGPGELFF
TRBV2	TRBJ1-4	-	-	TGTGCCAGCAGTGATATAATACAGAGAACTAATGAAAAACTGTTTTTT	CASSDIIQRTNEKLFF
TRBV7-2	TRBJ2-7	-	-	TGTGCCAGCAGCTTAGAAGGCTTCTCCTCCTACGAGCAGTACTTC	CASSLEGFSSYEQYF
TRBV5-1	TRBJ1-1	TRBD1	few	TGCGCCAGCAGCATTAGACAGGGTCGGGCGGACACTGAAGCTTTCTTT	CASSIRQGRADTEAFF
TRBV3-1/TRBV3-2	TRBJ1-2	TRBD1	once	TGTGCCAGCAGGCGGACAGGGGAGGATGGCTACACCTTC	CASRRTGEDGYTF
TRBV6-5	TRBJ2-5	-	-	TGTGCCAGCAGTTACTCGTTACCAGTTCAAGAGACCCAGTACTTC	CASSYSLPVQETQYF
TRBV3-1/TRBV3-2	TRBJ1-2	TRBD1	once	TGTGCCAGCAGCCAAGGAGGGACAGGGGCCTATGGCTACACCTTC	CASSQGGTGAYGYTF
TRBV5-1	TRBJ1-1	-	-	TGCGCCAGCAGCTTGGTATCGAACACTGAAGCTTTCTTT	CASSLVSNTEAFF
TRBV2	TRBJ1-2	-	-	TGTGCCAGCGCCCTGGTCAGGGCTAGTGGCTACACCTTC	CASALVRASGYTF
TRBV27	TRBJ2-7	-	-	TGTGCCAGCAGTTTATTCTCGACCCCTTACGAGCAGTACTTC	CASSLFSTPYEQYF
TRBV5-1	TRBJ2-5	-	-	TGCGCCAGCAGCTCGTACCGACTAACGAACCAAGAGACCCAGTACTTC	CASSSYRLTNQETQYF
TRBV5-4	TRBJ1-2	-	-	TGTGCCAGCAGCTTGGGGGGGAGTAACTATGGCTACACCTTC	CASSLGGSNYGYTF
TRBV5-1	TRBJ1-2	TRBD1	-	TGCGCCAGCAGCCCAGGGGGCGTTCTCTATGGCTACACCTTC	CASSPGGVLYGYTF
TRBV5-1	TRBJ1-2	-	-	TGCGCCAGCAGCCCGGGGATAGGCAGTGAATATGGCTACACCTTC	CASSPGIGSEYGYTF
TRBV2	TRBJ1-5	-	-	TGTGCCAGCAGCCAAAATAATCAGCCCCAGCATTTT	CASSQNNQPQHF
TRBV18	TRBJ1-5	TRBD1	-	TGTGCCAGCTCGTCGACAGGGGGCGAGGATAGCAATCAGCCCCAGCATTTT	CASSSTGGEDSNQPQHF
TRBV5-1	TRBJ2-7	TRBD1	-	TGCGCCAGCAGCCGGGACAGGGCCTACGAGCAGTACTTC	CASSRDRAYEQYF
TRBV30	TRBJ1-1	-	few	TGTGCCTGGAGTGGGACAGTGAACACTGAAGCTTTCTTT	CAWSGTVNTEAFF
TRBV28	TRBJ1-4	-	-	TGTGCCAGCAGTTTATCAGGGTATAGCGAAAAACTGTTTTTT	CASSLSGYSEKLFF
TRBV1	TRBJ2-1	-	once	TGCACCAGCAGCCGGGGAAGGAATGAGCAGTTCTTC	CTSSRGRNEQFF